The present entry profiles one T cell receptor (beta chain) with its context. The sample belongs to a study of blood T cell repertoires in COVID-19. In the study overall: Spain, Italy and the United States supplied samples that represented acute and convalescent COVID-19. The cDNA or gDNA used as material had been derived from T cells, B-cell-depleted T cells, or PBMCs.

The CDR3 extends over 17 amino acids. Germline V lookup: CDR1 SGDLS, CDR2 YYNGEE. V gave up 0 bases and J gave up 10 bases; unmatched junction bases: 10. Study processing details: Researchers report that nucleated cell counts were estimated from reference gene primer amplification. Data came from immunoSEQ multiplex PCR; TCRdb stores just in-frame clones and leaves some out. V and J calls and clone size come straight from that table; D and trimming were deduced from the DNA. The sample carries around 300,000 clones, 65% to 85% recorded once. The material sequenced was peripheral blood. This clonotype was sampled from a man younger than 40 with active or convalescent COVID-19. The chain is built from TRBV9 and TRBJ1-6; TRBD1 matches 10 bases. The CDR3 DNA reads TGTGCCAGCAGCGTAGATCCGACAGGGGGCGCTTTCTCACCCCTCCACTTT. Protein sequence: CASSVDPTGGAFSPLHF.